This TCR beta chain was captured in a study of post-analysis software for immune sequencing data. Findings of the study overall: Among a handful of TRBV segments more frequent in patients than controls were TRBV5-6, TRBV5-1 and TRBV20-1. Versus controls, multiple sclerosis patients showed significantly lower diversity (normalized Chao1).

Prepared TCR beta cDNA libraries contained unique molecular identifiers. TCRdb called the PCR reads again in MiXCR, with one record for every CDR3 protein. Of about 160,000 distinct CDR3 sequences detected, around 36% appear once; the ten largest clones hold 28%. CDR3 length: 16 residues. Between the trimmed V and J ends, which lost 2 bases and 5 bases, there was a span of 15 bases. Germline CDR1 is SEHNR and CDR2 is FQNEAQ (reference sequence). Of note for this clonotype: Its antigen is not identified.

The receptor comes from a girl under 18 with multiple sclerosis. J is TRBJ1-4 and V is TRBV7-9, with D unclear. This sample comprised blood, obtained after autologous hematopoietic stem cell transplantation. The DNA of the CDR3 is TGTGCCAGCAGCTTACCAGCGCAGGAGGAAAATGAAAAACTGTTTTTT. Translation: CASSLPAQEENEKLFF.